The 30 T cell receptor beta chains reported below all come from one sample, sequenced in a study of radiation and T cells in renal cell carcinoma (TCRdb year 2020). In the paper's terms, the time point label means: tumor resected at nephrectomy. The treatment or condition label corresponds to: 15 Gy SBRT to primary tumor, nephrectomy 4 weeks later. Receptor libraries were prepared by the immunoSEQ multiplex PCR assay. The source is immuneACCESS, and TCRdb retained only in-frame sequences with V and J called. Part of the clones is not carried over; for the studies checked, unresolved V genes explain less than half of this, and the remainder is unexplained. In this sample the table shows around 9,600 clones, roughly three fifths of which occur a single time. The ten largest make up under 25% of the sample. Sequences were derived from tumor tissue, sampled from a patient whose treatment included radiotherapy and nephrectomy. The receptors come from a man aged 60 to 69 with renal cell carcinoma.

V gene TRBV13 combines with J gene TRBJ1-1; perhaps TRBD1 as D (5 bases). Germline loops: CDR1 PRHDT, CDR2 FYEKMQ (reference sequence). V was pared by 6 bases and J by 7 bases, with 24 bases between. The CDR3 runs to 16 residues. CDR3 sequence: CASSEGSPNRGIEAFF. In nucleotides, the CDR3 is TGTGCCAGCAGTGAAGGTTCCCCCAACCGGGGCATTGAAGCTTTCTTT.

The CDR3, as DNA: TGCGCCAGCAGCTCTCGACAGGGGGGGATCTCCTACGAGCAGTACTTC. This codes for CASSSRQGGISYEQYF. The rearrangement uses TRBV5-1 and TRBJ2-7, with 9 bases fitting TRBD1. V was pared by 3 bases and J by 0 bases, with 7 bases of the junction left unmatched. Germline assignment: CDR1 SGHRS and CDR2 YFSETQ. This CDR3 contains 16 residues. The full variable domain, with the rest looked up from reference TRBV5-1 and TRBJ2-7, is KAGVTQTPRYLIKTRGQQVTLSCSPISGHRSVSWYQQTPGQGLQFLFEYFSETQRNKGNFPGRFSGRQFSNSRSEMNVSTLELGDSALYLCASSSRQGGISYEQYFGPGTRLTVT.

The sample holds a few counts of this clone. This chain links TRBV5-1 with TRBJ2-7; TRBD1 matches 9 bases. In germline, CDR1 is SGHRS, CDR2 YFSETQ. J lost 0 bases, V lost 5 bases, and 3 bases had no gene match. The CDR3 length is 14 residues. CDR3 DNA: TGCGCCAGCAGTACGACAGGGGGCTCCTACGAGCAGTACTTC. It is translated as CASSTTGGSYEQYF.

This clone was observed a few times. The chain carries TRBV7-9 and TRBJ2-5; D possibly uses TRBD1 or TRBD2 (7 bases each). Germline V gives CDR1 SEHNR, CDR2 FQNEAQ (reference sequence). Trimming took off 4 bases at V and 4 bases at J, with 22 bases between the two ends. The CDR3 extends over 17 amino acids. CDR3 sequence reads: CASSSGEGPTGRETQYF. The CDR3 nucleotides read TGTGCCAGCAGCTCAGGGGAGGGACCGACAGGGCGAGAGACCCAGTACTTC. Looking up the rest from reference TRBV7-9 and TRBJ2-5 gives the full variable domain: DTGVSQNPRHKITKRGQNVTFRCDPISEHNRLYWYRQTLGQGPEFLTYFQNEAQLEKSRLLSDRFSAERPKGSFSTLEIQRTEQGDSAMYLCASSSGEGPTGRETQYFGPGTRLLVL.

This clone was counted only a few times. J is TRBJ2-2 and V is TRBV6-4; D gene ambiguous. V was clipped by 4 bases and J by 5 bases, with 11 bases between them. The CDR3 covers 14 residues. The V gene's germline CDR1 is MRHNA and CDR2 SNTAGT. The CDR3 DNA is TGTGCCAGCAGTGTAGAAGGGCCAACCGGGGAGCTGTTTTTT. This translates into CASSVEGPTGELFF.

The chain carries TRBV6-5 and TRBJ2-1, with D maybe TRBD2 (5 bases). CDR3 length: 16 residues. Germline V CDR1 and CDR2: MNHEY, SVGAGI. Trimming took off 3 bases at V and 2 bases at J, with 14 bases between the two ends. This CDR3 is CASSYSARGPYNEQFF. In DNA, the CDR3 is TGTGCCAGCAGTTATTCGGCTAGAGGGCCCTACAATGAGCAGTTCTTC.

CDR3: CASSPKVLLADVTAYEQYF. DNA of the CDR3: TGTGCCAGCTCACCAAAAGTTTTACTAGCGGACGTAACAGCCTACGAGCAGTACTTC. V usage is TRBV18 and J usage is TRBJ2-7, with TRBD2 matching 8 bases. This CDR3 is built from 19 residues. Trimming at V came to 2 bases and at J to 2 bases, leaving 17 bases not matched to a gene. Germline values: CDR1 KGHSH, CDR2 LQKENI. Complete variable domain (other parts from reference TRBV18 and TRBJ2-7): NAGVMQNPRHLVRRRGQEARLRCSPMKGHSHVYWYRQLPEEGLKFMVYLQKENIIDESGMPKERFSAEFPKEGPSILRIQQVVRGDSAAYFCASSPKVLLADVTAYEQYFGPGTRLTVT.

The rearrangement joins TRBV27 to TRBJ1-2, with TRBD1 as a possible D gene (5 bases). Germline assignment: CDR1 MNHEY and CDR2 SMNVEV (reference sequence). This CDR3 has 13 residues. V lost 9 bases to trimming and J lost 6 bases, with 17 bases between them. For the CDR3, the DNA is TGTGCCAGTTTCGGGGGGGTTCTCAATGGCTACACCTTC. Its translation: CASFGGVLNGYTF.

The CDR3 loop is CASSQEQDWGYEQYF. DNA for the CDR3: TGCGCCAGCAGCCAAGAGCAGGATTGGGGGTACGAGCAGTACTTC. This chain uses TRBV23-1 with TRBJ2-7; D is tentatively TRBD1 or TRBD2 (5 bases each). TRBV23-1 is known as an ORF, though its function is uncertain. V was pared by 6 bases and J by 4 bases, with 19 bases between. This CDR3 spans 15 amino acids.

V usage is TRBV25-1 and J usage is TRBJ1-1, with a weak D call TRBD1 (6 bases). Germline values: CDR1 MGHDK, CDR2 SYGVNS. The CDR3 runs to 15 residues. With 6 bases removed from V and 5 bases from J, the gap between germline ends came to 19 bases. The DNA of the CDR3 is TGTGCCAGCAGCGAGAGCATCGGGGGCGGGACTGAAGCTTTCTTT. It encodes CASSESIGGGTEAFF.

The V call is TRBV7-2, the J call TRBJ2-7; tentatively, D is TRBD1 or TRBD2 (6 bases each). Germline lookup yields CDR1 SGHTA and CDR2 FQGNSA. CDR3 length: 15 amino acids. Deletions cut 3 bases from V and 2 bases from J, with 14 bases between. CDR3 in amino acids: CASSFDRRGTYEQYF. The CDR3 DNA sequence: TGTGCCAGCAGCTTCGACAGGAGGGGGACCTACGAGCAGTACTTC.

By its share, this clone is medium-sized. The chain uses TRBV2 and TRBJ1-5; weak D call: TRBD1 (6 bases). The germline V gene has CDR1 SNHLY and CDR2 FYNNEI. CDR3 length: 13 residues. Trimming cost V 11 bases and J 3 bases, with 14 bases left between them. CDR3 sequence (DNA): TGTGCCGGAAAGACAGGACCCAATCAGCCCCAGCATTTT. Translated, it gives CAGKTGPNQPQHF.

The chain combines TRBV29-1 with TRBJ2-7; TRBD1 agrees at 8 bases. The CDR3 loop spans 15 amino acids. V trimming: 7 bases; J trimming: 2 bases; junction bases outside the gene matches: 13. The germline CDR1 and CDR2 sequences are SQVTM and ANQGSEA. The CDR3 region is CSASDRARTTYEQYF. Written as DNA, the CDR3 is TGCAGCGCATCGGACAGGGCCCGCACCACCTACGAGCAGTACTTC.

Sample share makes this clone medium-sized. The chain joins TRBV5-4 to TRBJ2-7; 9 nucleotides align to TRBD2. The J segment lost 0 bases and the V segment lost 4 bases, leaving 17 bases of the junction unmatched. The CDR3 spans 19 residues. Looked up from germline, CDR1 is SGHNT and CDR2 is YYREEE (reference sequence). The CDR3 region has the DNA TGTGCCAGCAGCGCGACCCCCTTCAGACTAGCGGCCCGCTCCTACGAGCAGTACTTC. It translates to CASSATPFRLAARSYEQYF.

This clone has only a few counts. This chain connects TRBV6-4 to TRBJ2-3; maybe TRBD2 (6 bases). With 2 bases removed from V and 3 bases from J, the gap between germline ends came to 6 bases. Germline values: CDR1 MRHNA, CDR2 SNTAGT. This CDR3 is 13 amino acids long. The CDR3 DNA is TGTGCCAGCAGTGACCGGGAGACAGATACGCAGTATTTT. The encoded protein is CASSDRETDTQYF.

In its sample, this clone was seen a few times. The gene calls are TRBV7-2 and TRBJ1-3, with a tentative D call TRBD1 (5 bases). V was pared by 0 bases and J by 4 bases, with 19 bases between. Germline V gene lookup returns CDR1 SGHTA and CDR2 FQGNSA. The CDR3 is made up of 18 amino acids. CDR3 in amino acids: CASSLASGTAGPGNTIYF. CDR3 nucleotide sequence: TGTGCCAGCAGCTTAGCTTCGGGAACTGCGGGGCCCGGAAACACCATATATTTT.

This chain links TRBV4-2 with TRBJ1-1; possible D gene TRBD1, 5 bases. The length of the CDR3 is 15 residues. V shed 0 bases and J shed 1 base, with 9 bases lying between them. The germline V gene has CDR1 LGHNA and CDR2 YNFKEQ. CDR3 nucleotide sequence: TGTGCCAGCAGCCAAGAGGGGGACTCGAACACTGAAGCTTTCTTT. This encodes CASSQEGDSNTEAFF.

This chain links TRBV7-9 with TRBJ2-7, with a possible D match to TRBD2 (5 bases). Trimming pared 5 bases from V and 1 base from J, leaving 12 bases between. The CDR3 is 14 residues long. The germline gives CDR1 SEHNR, CDR2 FQNEAQ (reference sequence). The DNA for the CDR3 is TGTGCCAGCAGCCCCACCAGCGGTTCCTACGAGCAGTACTTC. Encoded protein: CASSPTSGSYEQYF.

The CDR3 DNA reads TGCGCCAGCAGCCCTCTGTCCCCATCTAACTATGGCTACACCTTC. Translating it yields CASSPLSPSNYGYTF. The chain employs TRBV4-1 and TRBJ1-2, with D hard to call. The V gene lost 4 bases and the J gene lost 0 bases, with 12 bases spanning the gap. Germline lookup yields CDR1 MGHRA and CDR2 YSYEKL. This CDR3 is built from 15 residues.

This clone is medium-sized in the sample. This chain joins TRBV30 and TRBJ1-2, with 12 bases lining up with TRBD1. V lost 3 bases, J lost 2 bases, and 10 bases stayed unmatched. There are 17 residues in the CDR3. Germline loops: CDR1 GTSNPN, CDR2 SVGIG (reference sequence). CDR3 DNA: TGTGCCTGGAGCCTCTGGGGACAGGGGGCGCGAAACTATGGCTACACCTTC. Amino acids: CAWSLWGQGARNYGYTF.

This clone was detected only a few times. This chain links TRBV19 with TRBJ1-2; 8 bases are a match to TRBD1. The trim removed 11 bases at V and 8 bases at J, leaving 7 bases unmatched. The germline V gene has CDR1 LNHDA and CDR2 SQIVND (reference sequence). This CDR3 is 11 amino acids long. In DNA form, the CDR3 reads TGTGCCTCAACAGGGGGAGACGGCTACACCTTC. Protein: CASTGGDGYTF. The full variable domain, with the rest looked up from reference TRBV19 and TRBJ1-2, is DGGITQSPKYLFRKEGQNVTLSCEQNLNHDAMYWYRQDPGQGLRLIYYSQIVNDFQKGDIAEGYSVSREKKESFPLTVTSAQKNPTAFYLCASTGGDGYTFGSGTRLTVV.

The chain links TRBV6-4 to TRBJ2-2, with TRBD1 matching 7 bases. J gave up 7 bases and V 2 bases, and 1 base lay outside the gene matches. Germline V gene sequence: CDR1 MRHNA, CDR2 SNTAGT. The CDR3 is made up of 13 amino acids. The CDR3 sequence is CASSDRGHGELFF. The CDR3 nucleotides are TGTGCCAGCAGTGACAGGGGGCACGGGGAGCTGTTTTTT.

The chain recombines TRBV2 with TRBJ1-5; perhaps TRBD1 as D (5 bases). The CDR3 covers 12 residues. V lost 5 bases and J lost 6, with 8 bases in between. The V gene's germline CDR1 is SNHLY and CDR2 FYNNEI. For the CDR3, the DNA is TGTGCCAGCAGTTTACAGGCTCAGCCCCAGCATTTT. Encoded protein: CASSLQAQPQHF.

The V and J genes are TRBV7-2 and TRBJ2-5; either TRBD1 or TRBD2 may fit D (5 bases each). Trimming pared 1 base from V and 4 bases from J, leaving 10 bases between. Germline V CDR1 and CDR2: SGHTA, FQGNSA. This CDR3 spans 14 amino acids. The CDR3 is CASSLEAGRETQYF. The CDR3 coding sequence is TGTGCCAGCAGCTTAGAGGCAGGGAGAGAGACCCAGTACTTC.

The chain joins TRBV5-6 to TRBJ2-7; possibly TRBD2 for D (6 bases). CDR1 SGHDT and CDR2 YYEEEE come from the germline V gene. V lost 5 bases, J lost 0 bases, and 18 bases lay in between. This CDR3 region has 16 residues. The DNA for the CDR3 is TGTGCCAGCAGGTTGAGAGGCGGGACGAGCTCCTACGAGCAGTACTTC. This sequence encodes CASRLRGGTSSYEQYF.

The chain is built from TRBV6-5 and TRBJ1-4; perhaps TRBD1 as D (6 bases). The CDR3 runs to 14 residues. Between the trimmed V and J ends, which lost 2 bases and 7 bases, there was a span of 11 bases. Germline CDR1 MNHEY, CDR2 SVGAGI. CDR3 DNA sequence: TGTGCCAGCAGTTACGGGGGGGCTAGTGAAAAACTGTTTTTT. As protein: CASSYGGASEKLFF.

This chain joins TRBV9 and TRBJ2-7; D gene ambiguous. The V end was cut by 0 bases, the J end by 2 bases, with 9 bases between. Per germline, CDR1 SGDLS and CDR2 YYNGEE. The CDR3 is made up of 14 amino acids. The CDR3 region has the DNA TGTGCCAGCAGCGTAGCACCAGCCACCTACGAGCAGTACTTC. Translating it yields CASSVAPATYEQYF.

This chain connects TRBV2 to TRBJ2-7; TRBD1 matches at 9 bases. Germline CDR1 SNHLY, CDR2 FYNNEI. J gave up 7 bases and V 3 bases, and 4 bases lay outside the gene matches. The length of the CDR3 is 13 residues. The CDR3, as DNA: TGTGCCAGCAGTGAGGGACAGGGCGGTGAGCAGTACTTC. Translating it yields CASSEGQGGEQYF.

This sequence joins TRBV28 and TRBJ1-5; 11 bases agree with TRBD1. CDR3 length: 18 residues. Germline CDR1 reads MDHEN; CDR2 reads SYDVKM. Trimming at V came to 1 base and at J to 2 bases, leaving 7 bases not matched to a gene. CDR3 in DNA: TGTGCCAGCAGTTTATACGGGACAGGGGGGATTGGCAATCAGCCCCAGCATTTT. It translates to CASSLYGTGGIGNQPQHF.

The V and J genes are TRBV2 and TRBJ2-6, with 8 bases identical to TRBD1. Germline values: CDR1 SNHLY, CDR2 FYNNEI. The CDR3 loop spans 17 amino acids. V shed 4 bases, J shed 3 bases, and the junction held 8 bases outside the gene matches. The CDR3 loop is CASSVRGPESGANVLTF. For the CDR3, the DNA is TGTGCCAGCAGTGTCAGGGGGCCGGAGAGTGGGGCCAACGTCCTGACTTTC.